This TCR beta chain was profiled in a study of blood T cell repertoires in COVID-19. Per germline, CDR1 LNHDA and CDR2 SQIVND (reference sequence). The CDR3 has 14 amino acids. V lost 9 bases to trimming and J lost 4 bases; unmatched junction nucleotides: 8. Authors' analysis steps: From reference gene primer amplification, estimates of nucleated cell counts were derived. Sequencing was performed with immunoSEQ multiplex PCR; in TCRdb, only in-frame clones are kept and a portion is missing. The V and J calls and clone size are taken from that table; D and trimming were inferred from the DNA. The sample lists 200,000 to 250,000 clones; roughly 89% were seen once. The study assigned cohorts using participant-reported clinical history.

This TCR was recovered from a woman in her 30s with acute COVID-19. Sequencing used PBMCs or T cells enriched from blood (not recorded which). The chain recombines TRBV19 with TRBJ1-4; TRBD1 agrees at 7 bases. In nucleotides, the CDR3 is TGTGCCAGCCGTCAGGGGGGAGGTAATGAAAAACTGTTTTTT. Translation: CASRQGGGNEKLFF.